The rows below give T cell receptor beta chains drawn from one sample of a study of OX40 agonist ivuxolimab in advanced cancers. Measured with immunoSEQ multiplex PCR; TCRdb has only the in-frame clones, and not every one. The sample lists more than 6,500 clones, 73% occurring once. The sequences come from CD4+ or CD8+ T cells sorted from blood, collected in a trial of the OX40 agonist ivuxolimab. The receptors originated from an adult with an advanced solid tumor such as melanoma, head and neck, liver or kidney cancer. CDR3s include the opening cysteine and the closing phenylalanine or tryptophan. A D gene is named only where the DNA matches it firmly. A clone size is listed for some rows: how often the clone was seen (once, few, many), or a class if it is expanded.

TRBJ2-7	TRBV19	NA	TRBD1	CASSIGQGVNEQYF	TGTGCCAGTAGTATCGGCCAGGGGGTGAACGAGCAGTACTTC
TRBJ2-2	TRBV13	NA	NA	CASSQDVGGNTGELFF	TGCGCCAGCAGCCAAGACGTAGGCGGGAACACCGGGGAGCTGTTTTTT
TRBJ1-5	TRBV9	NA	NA	CASSAGAGSNQPQHF	TGTGCCAGCAGCGCAGGGGCGGGGAGCAATCAGCCCCAGCATTTT
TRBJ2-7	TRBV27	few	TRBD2	CASGVAGAYEQYF	TGTGCCAGCGGCGTGGCGGGGGCCTACGAGCAGTACTTC
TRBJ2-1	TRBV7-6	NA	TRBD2	CASSLGSGGAGDEQFF	TGTGCCAGCAGCTTAGGGAGCGGGGGGGCCGGGGATGAGCAGTTCTTC
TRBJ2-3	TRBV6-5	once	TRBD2	CASSSRLAGATDTQYF	TGTGCCAGCAGTTCCCGACTAGCGGGGGCCACAGATACGCAGTATTTT
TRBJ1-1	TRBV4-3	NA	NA	CASSARGNTEAFF	TGCGCCAGCAGCGCCCGGGGGAACACTGAAGCTTTCTTT
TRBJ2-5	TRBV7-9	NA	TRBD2	CASRDGLAGAREETQYF	TGTGCCAGCAGGGACGGACTAGCGGGGGCCAGGGAAGAGACCCAGTACTTC
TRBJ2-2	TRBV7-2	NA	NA	CASSLRSPGFANTGELFF	TGTGCCAGCAGCTTACGGTCCCCGGGGTTTGCGAACACCGGGGAGCTGTTTTTT
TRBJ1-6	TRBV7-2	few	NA	CASSMRGGGNSPLHF	TGTGCCAGCAGCATGCGCGGGGGGGGGAATTCACCCCTCCACTTT
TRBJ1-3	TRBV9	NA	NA	CASSTQETGNTIYF	TGTGCCAGCAGCACCCAGGAAACTGGAAACACCATATATTTT
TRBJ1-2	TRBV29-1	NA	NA	CSVEMRDSLRVGYTF	TGCAGCGTTGAAATGAGAGACAGCCTCAGGGTTGGCTACACCTTC
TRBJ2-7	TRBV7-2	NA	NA	CASSRDLAHEQYF	TGTGCCAGCAGCAGGGACTTGGCCCACGAGCAGTACTTC
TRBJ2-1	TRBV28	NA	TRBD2	CASCWGGDEQFF	TGTGCCAGCTGCTGGGGGGGGGATGAGCAGTTCTTC
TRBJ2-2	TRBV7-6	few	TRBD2	CASSLIAGVTGELFF	TGTGCCAGCAGCTTGATAGCGGGGGTCACCGGGGAGCTGTTTTTT
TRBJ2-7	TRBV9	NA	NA	CASSVATGNYEQYF	TGTGCCAGCAGCGTAGCTACAGGGAACTACGAGCAGTACTTC
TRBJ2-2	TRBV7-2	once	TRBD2	CASSLLAGVTGELFF	TGTGCCAGCAGCTTACTGGCGGGAGTTACCGGGGAGCTGTTTTTT
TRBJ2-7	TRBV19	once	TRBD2	CASSTTSGRHEQYF	TGTGCCAGTAGTACGACTAGCGGGAGACACGAGCAGTACTTC
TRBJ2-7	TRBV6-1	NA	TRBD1	CATGTGASEQYF	TGTGCCACTGGGACAGGGGCCAGCGAGCAGTACTTC
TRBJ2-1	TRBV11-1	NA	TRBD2	CASSSGLAASLGFF	TGTGCCAGCAGTTCGGGACTAGCGGCCTCCTTAGGGTTCTTC
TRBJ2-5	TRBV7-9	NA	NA	CASSLKETQYF	TGTGCCAGCAGCTTAAAGGAGACCCAGTACTTC
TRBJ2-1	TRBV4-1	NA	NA	CASSSDSMVVYNEQFF	TGCGCCAGCAGCTCAGACTCGATGGTCGTCTACAATGAGCAGTTCTTC
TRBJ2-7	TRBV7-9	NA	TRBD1	CASSAGTGRGYEQYF	TGTGCCAGCAGCGCCGGGACAGGGAGAGGCTACGAGCAGTACTTC
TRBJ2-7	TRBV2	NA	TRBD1	CASRGGQGDEQYF	TGTGCCAGCAGGGGGGGACAGGGTGACGAGCAGTACTTC
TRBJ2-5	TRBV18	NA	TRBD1	CASSPGTAQETQYF	TGTGCCAGCTCACCAGGGACAGCCCAAGAGACCCAGTACTTC
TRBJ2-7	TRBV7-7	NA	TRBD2	CASSPAGGPYEQYF	TGTGCCAGCAGCCCGGCGGGGGGACCCTACGAGCAGTACTTC
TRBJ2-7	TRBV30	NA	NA	CAWSVGGYEQYF	TGTGCCTGGAGTGTAGGGGGCTACGAGCAGTACTTC
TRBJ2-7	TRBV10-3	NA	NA	CAISEGFEQYF	TGTGCCATCAGTGAGGGGTTCGAGCAGTACTTC
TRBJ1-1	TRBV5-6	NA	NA	CASSLEGYRRGGFF	TGTGCCAGCAGCTTGGAGGGGTACAGGCGAGGAGGTTTCTTT
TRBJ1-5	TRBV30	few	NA	CAFRKGTGERQPQHF	TGTGCCTTTAGAAAGGGGACCGGGGAAAGGCAGCCCCAGCATTTT
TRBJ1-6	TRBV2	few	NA	CASSEGTVDSPLHF	TGTGCCAGCAGTGAGGGGACGGTTGATTCACCCCTCCACTTT
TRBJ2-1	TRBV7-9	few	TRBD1	CASRPTGGTVNEQFF	TGTGCCAGCAGACCCACAGGGGGTACGGTGAATGAGCAGTTCTTC
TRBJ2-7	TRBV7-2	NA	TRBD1	CASSTGSLGTAYEQYF	TGTGCCAGCAGCACAGGGAGTCTTGGGACAGCGTACGAGCAGTACTTC
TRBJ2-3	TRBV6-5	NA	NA	CASSYSPSDTQYF	TGTGCCAGCAGTTACTCGCCGTCAGATACGCAGTATTTT
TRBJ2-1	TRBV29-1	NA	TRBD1	CSVDQGASYNEQFF	TGCAGCGTTGACCAGGGGGCATCCTACAATGAGCAGTTCTTC
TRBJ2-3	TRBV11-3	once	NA	CASSPRGMSDTQYF	TGTGCCAGCAGCCCTCGGGGGATGTCAGATACGCAGTATTTT
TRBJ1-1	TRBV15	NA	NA	CATSRDIGSNTEAFF	TGTGCCACCAGCAGAGATATCGGCAGCAACACTGAAGCTTTCTTT
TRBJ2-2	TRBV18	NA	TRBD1	CASSPLRTGTGGELFF	TGTGCCAGCTCACCCCTTCGGACAGGGACAGGCGGGGAGCTGTTTTTT
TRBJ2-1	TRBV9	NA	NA	CASSVAGRTGPYNEQFF	TGTGCCAGCAGCGTAGCCGGGAGGACAGGGCCGTACAATGAGCAGTTCTTC
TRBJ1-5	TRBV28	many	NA	CASSLAARRPQHF	TGTGCCAGCAGTTTAGCCGCGAGACGGCCCCAGCATTTT
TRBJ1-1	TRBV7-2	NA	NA	CASSLWGNTEAFF	TGTGCCAGCAGCTTATGGGGGAACACTGAAGCTTTCTTT
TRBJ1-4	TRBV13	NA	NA	CASSLGVEGEKLFF	TGTGCCAGCAGCTTAGGGGTCGAAGGTGAAAAACTGTTTTTT
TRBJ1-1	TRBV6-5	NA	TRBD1	CASSYYLRGEKTEAFF	TGTGCCAGCAGTTACTACCTCAGGGGGGAGAAAACTGAAGCTTTCTTT
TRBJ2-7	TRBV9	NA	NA	CASSDGGDYEQYF	TGTGCCAGCTCCGACGGGGGAGACTACGAGCAGTACTTC
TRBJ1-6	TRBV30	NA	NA	CAWTPDSSYNSPLHF	TGTGCCTGGACCCCTGACAGCTCCTATAATTCACCCCTCCACTTT
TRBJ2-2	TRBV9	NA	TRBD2	CASSVVSGVNTGELFF	TGTGCCAGCAGCGTAGTAAGCGGGGTGAACACCGGGGAGCTGTTTTTT
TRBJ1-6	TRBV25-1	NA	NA	CASSESQGTYNSPLHF	TGTGCCAGCAGTGAATCTCAGGGGACCTATAATTCACCCCTCCACTTT
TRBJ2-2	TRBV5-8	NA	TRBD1	CASSTYAGGAVGELFF	TGTGCCAGCAGCACATATGCAGGGGGCGCGGTCGGGGAGCTGTTTTTT
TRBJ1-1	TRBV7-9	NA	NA	CAKTVGNTEAFF	TGTGCCAAGACAGTGGGAAATACTGAAGCTTTCTTT
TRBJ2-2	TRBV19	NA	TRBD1	CASSIEGTGVSTGELFF	TGTGCCAGTAGTATAGAGGGGACAGGGGTTTCCACCGGGGAGCTGTTTTTT
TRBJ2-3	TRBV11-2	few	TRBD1	CASSRLQGATDTQYF	TGTGCCAGCAGCCGACTCCAGGGGGCCACAGATACGCAGTATTTT
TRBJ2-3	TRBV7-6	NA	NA	CASSPPQGTDTQYF	TGTGCCAGCAGCCCCCCTCAGGGCACAGATACGCAGTATTTT
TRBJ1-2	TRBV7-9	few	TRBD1	CASRAEGGTGGNGYTF	TGTGCCAGCAGAGCGGAGGGAGGGACAGGGGGTAATGGCTACACCTTC
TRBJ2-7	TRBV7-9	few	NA	CASSPLYEQYF	TGTGCCAGCAGCCCCCTATACGAGCAGTACTTC